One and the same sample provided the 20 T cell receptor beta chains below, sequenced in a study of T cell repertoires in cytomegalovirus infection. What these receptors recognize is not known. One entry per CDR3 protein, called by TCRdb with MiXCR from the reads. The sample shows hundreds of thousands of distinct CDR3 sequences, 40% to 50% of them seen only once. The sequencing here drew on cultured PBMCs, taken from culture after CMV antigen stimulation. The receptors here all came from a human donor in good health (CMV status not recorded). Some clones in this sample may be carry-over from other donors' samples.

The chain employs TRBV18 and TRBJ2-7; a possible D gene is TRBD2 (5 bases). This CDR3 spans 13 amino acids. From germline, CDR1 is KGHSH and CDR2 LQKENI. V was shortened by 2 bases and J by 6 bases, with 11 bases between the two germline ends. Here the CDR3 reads CASSPSPTSEQYF. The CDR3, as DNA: TGTGCCAGCTCACCAAGCCCTACTAGCGAGCAGTACTTC.

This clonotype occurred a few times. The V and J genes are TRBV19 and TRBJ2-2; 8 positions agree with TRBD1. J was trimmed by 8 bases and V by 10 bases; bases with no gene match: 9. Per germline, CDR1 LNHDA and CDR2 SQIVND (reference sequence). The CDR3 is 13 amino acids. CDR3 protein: CATSGQGEGELFF. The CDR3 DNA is TGTGCCACGTCCGGACAGGGCGAAGGGGAGCTGTTTTTT.

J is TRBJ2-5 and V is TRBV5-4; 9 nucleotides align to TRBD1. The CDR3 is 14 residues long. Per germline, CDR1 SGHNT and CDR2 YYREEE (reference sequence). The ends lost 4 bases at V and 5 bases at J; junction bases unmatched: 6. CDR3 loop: CASSPGQGWETQYF. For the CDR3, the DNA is TGTGCCAGCAGCCCTGGACAGGGGTGGGAGACCCAGTACTTC. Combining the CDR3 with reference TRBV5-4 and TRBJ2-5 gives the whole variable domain ETGVTQSPTHLIKTRGQQVTLRCSSQSGHNTVSWYQQALGQGPQFIFQYYREEENGRGNFPPRFSGLQFPNYSSELNVNALELDDSALYLCASSPGQGWETQYFGPGTRLLVL.

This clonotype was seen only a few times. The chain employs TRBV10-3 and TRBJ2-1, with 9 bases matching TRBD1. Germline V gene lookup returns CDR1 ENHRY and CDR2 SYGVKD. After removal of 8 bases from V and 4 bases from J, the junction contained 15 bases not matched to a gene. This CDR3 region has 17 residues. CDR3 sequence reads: CAIADRGLALGYNEQFF. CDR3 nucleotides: TGTGCCATCGCGGACAGGGGACTGGCTTTAGGATACAATGAGCAGTTCTTC.

The CDR3 reads CASSSKSVSSYNEQFF. The DNA of the CDR3 is TGTGCCAGCAGCTCGAAAAGCGTGAGCTCCTACAATGAGCAGTTCTTC. The chain employs TRBV5-4 and TRBJ2-1; D call uncertain. This CDR3 is 16 amino acids long. Germline V gene data show CDR1 as SGHNT and CDR2 as YYREEE (reference sequence). Deletions cut 3 bases from V and 0 bases from J, with 13 bases between.

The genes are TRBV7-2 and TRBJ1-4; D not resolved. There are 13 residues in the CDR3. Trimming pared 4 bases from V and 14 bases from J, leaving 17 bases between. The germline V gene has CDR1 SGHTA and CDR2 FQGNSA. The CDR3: CASSSAARQKLFF. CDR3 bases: TGTGCCAGCAGCTCGGCCGCCAGGCAGAAGCTGTTTTTT.

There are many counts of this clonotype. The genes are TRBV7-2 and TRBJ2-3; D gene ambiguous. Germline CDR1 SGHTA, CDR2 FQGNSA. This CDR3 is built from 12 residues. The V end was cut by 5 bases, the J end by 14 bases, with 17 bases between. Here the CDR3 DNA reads TGTGCCAGCAGCCCCTCGTCGGGCCTTGGGTATTTT. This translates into CASSPSSGLGYF.

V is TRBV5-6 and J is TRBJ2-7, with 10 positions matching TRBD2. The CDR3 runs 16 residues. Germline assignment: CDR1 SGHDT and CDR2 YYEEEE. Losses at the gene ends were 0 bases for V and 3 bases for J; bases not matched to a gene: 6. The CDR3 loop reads CASSLAGASGGYEQYF. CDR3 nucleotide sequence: TGTGCCAGCAGCTTGGCCGGGGCTAGCGGGGGCTACGAGCAGTACTTC.

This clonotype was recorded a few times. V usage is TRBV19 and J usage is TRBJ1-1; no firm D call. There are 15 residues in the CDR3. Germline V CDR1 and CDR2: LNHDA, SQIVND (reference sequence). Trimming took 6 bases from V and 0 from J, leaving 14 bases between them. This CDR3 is CASRPQGGLNTEAFF. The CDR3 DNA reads TGTGCCAGTAGACCCCAAGGAGGGCTGAACACTGAAGCTTTCTTT.

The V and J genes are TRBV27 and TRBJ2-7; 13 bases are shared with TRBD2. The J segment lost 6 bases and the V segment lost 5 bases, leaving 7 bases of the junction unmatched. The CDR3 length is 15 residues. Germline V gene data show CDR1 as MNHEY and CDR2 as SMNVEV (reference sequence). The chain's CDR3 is CASSLTSGGPFEQYF. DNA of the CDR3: TGTGCCAGCAGTCTGACTAGCGGGGGGCCGTTCGAGCAGTACTTC.

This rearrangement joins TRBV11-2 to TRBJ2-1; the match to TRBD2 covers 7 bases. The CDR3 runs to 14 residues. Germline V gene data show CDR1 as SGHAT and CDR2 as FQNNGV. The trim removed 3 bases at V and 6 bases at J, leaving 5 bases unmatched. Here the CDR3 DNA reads TGTGCCAGCAGCTTTACTCGGGGGGTCAATGAGCAGTTCTTC. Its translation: CASSFTRGVNEQFF.

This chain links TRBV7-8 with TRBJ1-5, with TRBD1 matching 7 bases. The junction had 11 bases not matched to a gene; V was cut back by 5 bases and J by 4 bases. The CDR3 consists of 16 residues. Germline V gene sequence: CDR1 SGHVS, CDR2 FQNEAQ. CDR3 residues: CASSLRFDRANQPQHF. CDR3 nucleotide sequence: TGTGCCAGCAGCCTTAGGTTTGACAGGGCGAATCAGCCCCAGCATTTT.

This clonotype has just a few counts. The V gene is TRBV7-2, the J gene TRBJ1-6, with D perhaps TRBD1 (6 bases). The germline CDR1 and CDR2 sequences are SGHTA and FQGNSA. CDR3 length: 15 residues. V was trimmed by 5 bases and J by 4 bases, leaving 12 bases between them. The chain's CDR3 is CASSQRTDYNSPLHF. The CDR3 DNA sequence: TGTGCCAGCAGCCAACGGACAGATTATAATTCACCCCTCCACTTT.

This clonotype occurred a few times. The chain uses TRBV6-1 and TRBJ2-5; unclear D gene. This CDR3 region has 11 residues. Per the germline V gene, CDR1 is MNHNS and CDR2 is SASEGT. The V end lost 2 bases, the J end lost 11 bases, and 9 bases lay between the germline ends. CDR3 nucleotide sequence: TGTGCCAGCAGTGAACGTGTCGGTCAGTACTTC. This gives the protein CASSERVGQYF.

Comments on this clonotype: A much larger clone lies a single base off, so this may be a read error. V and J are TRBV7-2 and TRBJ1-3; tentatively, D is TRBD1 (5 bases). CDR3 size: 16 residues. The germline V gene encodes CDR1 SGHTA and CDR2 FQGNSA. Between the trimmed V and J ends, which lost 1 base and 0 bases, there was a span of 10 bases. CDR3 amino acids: CASSLVPGNSGNTIYF. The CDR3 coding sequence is TGTGCCAGCAGCTTAGTCCCAGGGAACTCTGGAAACACCATATATTTT.

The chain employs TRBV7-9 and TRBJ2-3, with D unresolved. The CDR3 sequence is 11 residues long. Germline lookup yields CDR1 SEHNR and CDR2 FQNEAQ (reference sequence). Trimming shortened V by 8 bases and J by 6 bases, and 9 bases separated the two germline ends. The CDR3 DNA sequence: TGTGCCAGCGCTTACGGGGATACGCAGTATTTT. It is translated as CASAYGDTQYF.

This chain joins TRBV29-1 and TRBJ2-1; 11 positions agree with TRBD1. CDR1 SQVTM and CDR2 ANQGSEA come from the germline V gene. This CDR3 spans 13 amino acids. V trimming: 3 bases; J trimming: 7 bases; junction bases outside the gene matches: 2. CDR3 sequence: CSVEGQGGNEQFF. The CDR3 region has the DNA TGCAGCGTTGAGGGACAGGGGGGGAATGAGCAGTTCTTC.

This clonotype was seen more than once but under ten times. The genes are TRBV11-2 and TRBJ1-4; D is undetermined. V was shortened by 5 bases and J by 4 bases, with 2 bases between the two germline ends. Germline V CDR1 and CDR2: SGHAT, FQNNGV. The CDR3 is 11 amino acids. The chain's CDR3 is CASSHNEKLFF. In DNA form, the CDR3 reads TGTGCCAGCAGCCATAATGAAAAACTGTTTTTT.

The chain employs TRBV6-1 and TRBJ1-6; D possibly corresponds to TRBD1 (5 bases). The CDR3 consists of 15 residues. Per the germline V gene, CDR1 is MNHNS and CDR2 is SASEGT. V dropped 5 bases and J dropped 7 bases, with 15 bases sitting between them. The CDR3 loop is CASSYETDHNSPLHF. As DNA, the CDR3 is TGTGCCAGCAGTTACGAGACAGACCACAATTCACCCCTCCACTTT.

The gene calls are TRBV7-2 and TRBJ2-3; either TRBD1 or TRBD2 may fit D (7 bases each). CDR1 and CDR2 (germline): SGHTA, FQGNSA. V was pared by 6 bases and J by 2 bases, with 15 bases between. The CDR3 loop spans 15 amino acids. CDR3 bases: TGTGCCAGCAGGACAGGGTGGGACTACACAGATACGCAGTATTTT. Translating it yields CASRTGWDYTDTQYF.